A single sample is the source of the 10 T cell receptor beta chains below, sequenced in a study of T cell clusters in autoimmune cytopenias. TRB rearrangements were amplified by touch-down multiplex PCR with mixed TRB-A/B primers. TCRdb reanalyzed the multiplex PCR reads and collapses them to one entry per CDR3 protein, without DNA. The table lists 8,000 to 9,500 distinct CDR3 sequences. TRB was amplified from around 0.25 ug of peripheral blood genomic DNA per sample. What was sequenced was peripheral blood. The receptors originated from a human donor with an autoimmune cytopenia or autoimmune hepatitis (not recorded which).

This rearrangement joins TRBV4-2 to TRBJ2-1; without DNA, the TCRdb call of TRBD2 cannot be checked. This CDR3 contains 16 residues. In germline, CDR1 is LGHNA, CDR2 YNFKEQ. The CDR3 sequence: CASSQVGTSGVNEQFF.

The rearrangement uses TRBV6-1 and TRBJ1-1; TCRdb picks TRBD1, but there is no DNA to check that call. Per the germline V gene, CDR1 is MNHNS and CDR2 is SASEGT. This CDR3 has 15 amino acids. The CDR3 loop reads CASSPTDRGNTEAFF.

This clonotype is called medium-sized based on its frequency. The chain joins TRBV7-9 to TRBJ2-2; the D gene TCRdb calls, TRBD1, cannot be checked with no DNA. This CDR3 region has 13 residues. Germline CDR1 reads SEHNR; CDR2 reads FQNEAQ (reference sequence). CDR3 residues: CASKSTGSGELFF. The full variable domain, with the rest looked up from reference TRBV7-9 and TRBJ2-2, is DTGVSQNPRHKITKRGQNVTFRCDPISEHNRLYWYRQTLGQGPEFLTYFQNEAQLEKSRLLSDRFSAERPKGSFSTLEIQRTEQGDSAMYLCASKSTGSGELFFGEGSRLTVL.

The chain is built from TRBV20-1 and TRBJ2-4; TCRdb's D call of TRBD1 is untestable without DNA. This CDR3 region has 16 residues. Germline values: CDR1 DFQATT, CDR2 SNEGSKA (reference sequence). The CDR3 here is CSAGGNVELAKNIQYF.

This clonotype counts as medium-sized by frequency. The rearrangement links TRBV6-6 to TRBJ2-7; the D call from TCRdb, TRBD1, cannot be confirmed without DNA. The CDR3 is made up of 16 amino acids. The V gene's germline CDR1 is MNHNY and CDR2 SVGAGI (reference sequence). This chain's CDR3 is CASSLGGHRAGPEQYF.

The V call is TRBV5-1, the J call TRBJ1-1; TCRdb returns TRBD1, unconfirmable since there is no DNA. Germline lookup yields CDR1 SGHRS and CDR2 YFSETQ. This CDR3 comprises 14 residues. The CDR3 spells CASTPTGGSTEAFF.

The chain uses TRBV25-1 and TRBJ2-5; the TCRdb call, TRBD1, lacks DNA for checking. Looked up from germline, CDR1 is MGHDK and CDR2 is SYGVNS. The CDR3 runs to 18 residues. This chain's CDR3 is CASSEARPGQGAGETQYF. Complete variable domain (other parts from reference TRBV25-1 and TRBJ2-5): EADIYQTPRYLVIGTGKKITLECSQTMGHDKMYWYQQDPGMELHLIHYSYGVNSTEKGDLSSESTVSRIRTEHFPLTLESARPSHTSQYLCASSEARPGQGAGETQYFGPGTRLLVL.

The rearrangement uses TRBV18 and TRBJ1-1; the D gene TCRdb calls, TRBD1, cannot be checked with no DNA. CDR1 is KGHSH, CDR2 LQKENI, per germline. The CDR3 totals 13 residues. The chain's CDR3 is CASSLSGATEAFF.

The chain combines TRBV5-1 with TRBJ2-7; TCRdb picks TRBD1, but there is no DNA to check that call. CDR1 SGHRS and CDR2 YFSETQ come from the germline V gene. This CDR3 region has 15 residues. The CDR3 reads CASSLDDSGVAEQYF. Combining the CDR3 with reference TRBV5-1 and TRBJ2-7 gives the whole variable domain KAGVTQTPRYLIKTRGQQVTLSCSPISGHRSVSWYQQTPGQGLQFLFEYFSETQRNKGNFPGRFSGRQFSNSRSEMNVSTLELGDSALYLCASSLDDSGVAEQYFGPGTRLTVT.

The CDR3 sequence: CASSYQGPAWVTGANVLTF. This sequence joins TRBV6-5 and TRBJ2-6; the TRBD1 assignment by TCRdb is unverifiable without DNA. The germline gives CDR1 MNHEY, CDR2 SVGAGI. This CDR3 is built from 19 residues.